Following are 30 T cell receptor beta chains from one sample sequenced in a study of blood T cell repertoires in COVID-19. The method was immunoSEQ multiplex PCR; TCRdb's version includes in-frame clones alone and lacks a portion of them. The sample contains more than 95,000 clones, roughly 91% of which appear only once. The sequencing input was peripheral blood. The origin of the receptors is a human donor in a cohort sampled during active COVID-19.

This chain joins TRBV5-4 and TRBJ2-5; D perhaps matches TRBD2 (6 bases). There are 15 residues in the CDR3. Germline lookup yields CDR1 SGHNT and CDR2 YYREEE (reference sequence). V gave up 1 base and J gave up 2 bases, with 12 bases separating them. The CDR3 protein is CASSLLPGAQETQYF. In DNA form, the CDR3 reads TGTGCCAGCAGCTTGCTTCCGGGAGCGCAAGAGACCCAGTACTTC.

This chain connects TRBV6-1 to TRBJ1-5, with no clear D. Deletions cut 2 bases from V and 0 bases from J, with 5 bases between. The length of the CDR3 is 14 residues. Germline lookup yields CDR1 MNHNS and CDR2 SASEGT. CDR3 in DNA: TGTGCCAGCAGTGAATCAGGTAGCAATCAGCCCCAGCATTTT. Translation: CASSESGSNQPQHF.

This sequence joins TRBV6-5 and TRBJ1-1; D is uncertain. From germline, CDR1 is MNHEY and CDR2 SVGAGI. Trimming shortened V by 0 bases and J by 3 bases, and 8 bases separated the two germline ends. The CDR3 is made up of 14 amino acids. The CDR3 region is CASSYSNTYTEAFF. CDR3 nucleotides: TGTGCCAGCAGTTACTCAAACACCTACACTGAAGCTTTCTTT.

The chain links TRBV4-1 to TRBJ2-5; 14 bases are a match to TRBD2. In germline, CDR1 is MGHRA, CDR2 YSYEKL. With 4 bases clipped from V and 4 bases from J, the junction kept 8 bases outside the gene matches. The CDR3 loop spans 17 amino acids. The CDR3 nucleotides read TGCGCCAGCAGCCCGGGACTAGCGGGAGTGAGAGGAGAGACCCAGTACTTC. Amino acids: CASSPGLAGVRGETQYF.

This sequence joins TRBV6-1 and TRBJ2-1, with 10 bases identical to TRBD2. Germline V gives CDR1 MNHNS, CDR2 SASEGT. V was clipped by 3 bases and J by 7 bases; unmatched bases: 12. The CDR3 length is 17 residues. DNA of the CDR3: TGTGCCAGCAGTGAGGCAGCGGGGGGGCCTAATATGAATGAGCAGTTCTTC. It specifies CASSEAAGGPNMNEQFF.

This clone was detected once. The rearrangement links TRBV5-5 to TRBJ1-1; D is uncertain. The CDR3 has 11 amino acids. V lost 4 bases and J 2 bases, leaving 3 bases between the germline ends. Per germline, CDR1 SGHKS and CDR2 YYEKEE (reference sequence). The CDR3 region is CASSLNTEAFF. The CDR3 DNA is TGTGCCAGCAGCCTAAACACTGAAGCTTTCTTT.

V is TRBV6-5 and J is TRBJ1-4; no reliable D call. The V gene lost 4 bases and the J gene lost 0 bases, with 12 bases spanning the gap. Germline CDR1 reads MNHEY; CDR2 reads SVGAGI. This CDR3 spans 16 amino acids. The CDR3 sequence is CASSSPRYATNEKLFF. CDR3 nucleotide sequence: TGTGCCAGCAGTTCGCCCCGCTATGCAACTAATGAAAAACTGTTTTTT.

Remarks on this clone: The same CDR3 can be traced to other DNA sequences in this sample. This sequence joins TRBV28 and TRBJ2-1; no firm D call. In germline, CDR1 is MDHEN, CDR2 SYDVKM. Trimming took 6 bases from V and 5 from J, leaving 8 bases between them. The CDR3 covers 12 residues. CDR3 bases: TGTGCCAGCAGCAGTGACAACAATGAGCAGTTCTTC. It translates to CASSSDNNEQFF.

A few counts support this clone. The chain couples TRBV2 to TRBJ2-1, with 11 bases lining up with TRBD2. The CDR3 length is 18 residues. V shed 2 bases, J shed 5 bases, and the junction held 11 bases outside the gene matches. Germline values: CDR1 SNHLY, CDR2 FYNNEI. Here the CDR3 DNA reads TGTGCCAGCAGTGAATTCCCCCTAACTAGCGGGGGTAACAATGAGCAGTTCTTC. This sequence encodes CASSEFPLTSGGNNEQFF.

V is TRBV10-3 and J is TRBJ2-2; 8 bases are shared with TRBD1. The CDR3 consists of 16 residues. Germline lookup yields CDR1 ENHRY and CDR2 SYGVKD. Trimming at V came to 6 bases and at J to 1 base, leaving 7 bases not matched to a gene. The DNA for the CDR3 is TGTGCCATCAGCAACCAGGGACAGGAGAACACCGGGGAGCTGTTTTTT. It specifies CAISNQGQENTGELFF.

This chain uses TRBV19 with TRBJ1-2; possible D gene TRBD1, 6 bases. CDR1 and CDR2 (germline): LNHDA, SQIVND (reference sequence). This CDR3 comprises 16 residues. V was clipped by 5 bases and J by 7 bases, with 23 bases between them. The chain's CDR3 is CASSLGPRGRLGGYTF. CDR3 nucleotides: TGTGCCAGTAGTTTAGGTCCGCGGGGGCGGCTCGGTGGCTACACCTTC.

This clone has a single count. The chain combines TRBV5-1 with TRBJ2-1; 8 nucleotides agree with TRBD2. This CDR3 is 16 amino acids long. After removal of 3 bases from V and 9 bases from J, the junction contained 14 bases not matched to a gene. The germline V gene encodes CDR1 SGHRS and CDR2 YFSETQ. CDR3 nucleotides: TGCGCCAGCAGCTCGGACGGGGCGGCGGGAGGCGCTGAGCAGTTCTTC. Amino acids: CASSSDGAAGGAEQFF.

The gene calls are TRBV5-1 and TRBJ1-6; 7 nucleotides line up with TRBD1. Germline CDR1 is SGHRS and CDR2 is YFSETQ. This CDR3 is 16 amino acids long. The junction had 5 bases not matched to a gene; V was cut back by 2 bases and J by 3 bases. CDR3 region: CASSFDNRGYNSPLHF. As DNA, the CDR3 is TGCGCCAGCAGCTTCGATAACAGGGGCTATAATTCACCCCTCCACTTT.

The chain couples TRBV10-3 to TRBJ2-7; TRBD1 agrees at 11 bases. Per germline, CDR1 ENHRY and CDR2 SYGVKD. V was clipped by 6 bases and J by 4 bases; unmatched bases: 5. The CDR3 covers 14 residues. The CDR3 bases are TGTGCCATCAGCGGGACAGGGGGTATGTACGAGCAGTACTTC. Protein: CAISGTGGMYEQYF.

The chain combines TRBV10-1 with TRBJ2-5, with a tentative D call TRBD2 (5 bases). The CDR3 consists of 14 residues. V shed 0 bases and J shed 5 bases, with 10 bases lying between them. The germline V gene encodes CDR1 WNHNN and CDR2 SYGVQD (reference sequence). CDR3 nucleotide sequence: TGCGCCAGCAGTGAGTCCCGAGGGCGGGAGACCCAGTACTTC. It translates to CASSESRGRETQYF.

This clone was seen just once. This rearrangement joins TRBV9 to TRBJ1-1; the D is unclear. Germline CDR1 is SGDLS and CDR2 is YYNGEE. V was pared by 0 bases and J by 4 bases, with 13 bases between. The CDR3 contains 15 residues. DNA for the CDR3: TGTGCCAGCAGCGTAGTTCCGGGTACGGTCACTGAAGCTTTCTTT. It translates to CASSVVPGTVTEAFF.

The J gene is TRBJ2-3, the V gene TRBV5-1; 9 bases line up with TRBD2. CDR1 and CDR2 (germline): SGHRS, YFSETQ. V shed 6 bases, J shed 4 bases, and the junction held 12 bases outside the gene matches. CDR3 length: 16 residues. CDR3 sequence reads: CASTIGAGGTADTQYF. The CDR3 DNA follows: TGCGCCAGCACCATAGGAGCGGGGGGAACGGCAGATACGCAGTATTTT.

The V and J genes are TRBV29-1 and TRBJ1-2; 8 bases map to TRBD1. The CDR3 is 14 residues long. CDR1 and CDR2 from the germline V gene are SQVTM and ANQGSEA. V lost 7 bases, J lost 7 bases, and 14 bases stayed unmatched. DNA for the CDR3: TGCAGCGGTATATTAGGGACAGGAGGCGGTGGCTACACCTTC. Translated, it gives CSGILGTGGGGYTF.

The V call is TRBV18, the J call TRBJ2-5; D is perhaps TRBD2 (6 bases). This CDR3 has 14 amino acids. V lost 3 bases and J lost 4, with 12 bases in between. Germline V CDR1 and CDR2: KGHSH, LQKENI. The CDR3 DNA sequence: TGTGCCAGCTCACCCTTAGCGGCCGGAGAGACCCAGTACTTC. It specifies CASSPLAAGETQYF.

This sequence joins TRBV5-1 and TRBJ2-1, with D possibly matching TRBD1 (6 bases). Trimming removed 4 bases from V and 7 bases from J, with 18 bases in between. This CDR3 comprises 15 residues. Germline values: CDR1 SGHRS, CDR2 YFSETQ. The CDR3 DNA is TGCGCCAGCAGCCCAGGACAGAATTCCCGGAATGAGCAGTTCTTC. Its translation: CASSPGQNSRNEQFF.

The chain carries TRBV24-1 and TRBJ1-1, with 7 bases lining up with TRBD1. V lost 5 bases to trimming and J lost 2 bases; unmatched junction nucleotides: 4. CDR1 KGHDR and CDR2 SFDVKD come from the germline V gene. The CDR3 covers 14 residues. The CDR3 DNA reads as TGTGCCACCAGTGCGACAGGGACTAACACTGAAGCTTTCTTT. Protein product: CATSATGTNTEAFF.

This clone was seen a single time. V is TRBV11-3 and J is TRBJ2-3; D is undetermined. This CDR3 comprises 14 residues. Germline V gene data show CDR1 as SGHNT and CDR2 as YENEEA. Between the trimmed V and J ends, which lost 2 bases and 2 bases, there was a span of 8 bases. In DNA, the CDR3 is TGTGCCAGCAGCTTATCCAGGTCCACAGATACGCAGTATTTT. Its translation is CASSLSRSTDTQYF.

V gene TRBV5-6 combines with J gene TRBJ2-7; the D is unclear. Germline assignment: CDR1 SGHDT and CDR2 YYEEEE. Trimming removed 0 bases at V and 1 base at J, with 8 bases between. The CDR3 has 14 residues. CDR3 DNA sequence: TGTGCCAGCAGCTTGGGAGCGACGTCCTACGAGCAGTACTTC. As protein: CASSLGATSYEQYF.

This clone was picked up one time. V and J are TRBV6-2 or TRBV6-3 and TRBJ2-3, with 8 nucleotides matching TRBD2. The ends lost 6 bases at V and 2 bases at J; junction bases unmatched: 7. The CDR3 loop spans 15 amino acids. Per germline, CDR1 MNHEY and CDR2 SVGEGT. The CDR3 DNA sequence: TGTGCCAGCAGCCCCGGACTAGCTCTCACAGATACGCAGTATTTT. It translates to CASSPGLALTDTQYF.

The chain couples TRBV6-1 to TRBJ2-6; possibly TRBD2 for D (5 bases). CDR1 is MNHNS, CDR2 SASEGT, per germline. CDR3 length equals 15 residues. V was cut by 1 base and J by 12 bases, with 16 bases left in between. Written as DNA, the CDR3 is TGTGCCAGCAGTGAAGAAGGGAGACAAGCTCTCGTCCTGACTTTC. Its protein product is CASSEEGRQALVLTF.

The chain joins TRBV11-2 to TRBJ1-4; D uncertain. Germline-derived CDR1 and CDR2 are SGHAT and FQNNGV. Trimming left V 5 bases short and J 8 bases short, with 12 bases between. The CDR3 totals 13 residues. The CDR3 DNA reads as TGTGCCAGCAGCGTCCAGGCGGGCGAAAAACTGTTTTTT. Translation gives CASSVQAGEKLFF.

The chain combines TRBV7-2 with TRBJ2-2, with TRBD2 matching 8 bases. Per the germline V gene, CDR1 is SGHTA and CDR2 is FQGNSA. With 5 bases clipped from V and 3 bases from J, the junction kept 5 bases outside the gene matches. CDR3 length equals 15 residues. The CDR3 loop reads CASSPKREYTGELFF. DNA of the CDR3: TGTGCCAGCAGCCCAAAGCGGGAGTACACCGGGGAGCTGTTTTTT.

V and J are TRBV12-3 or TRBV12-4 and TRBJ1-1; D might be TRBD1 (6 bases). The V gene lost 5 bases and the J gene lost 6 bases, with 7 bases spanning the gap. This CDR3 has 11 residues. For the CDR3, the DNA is TGTGCCAGCAGTACAGGGTCTGAAGCTTTCTTT. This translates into CASSTGSEAFF.

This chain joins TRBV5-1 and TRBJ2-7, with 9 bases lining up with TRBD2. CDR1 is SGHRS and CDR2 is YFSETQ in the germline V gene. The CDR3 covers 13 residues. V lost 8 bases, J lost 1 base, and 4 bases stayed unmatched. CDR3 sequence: CASSGLASYEQYF. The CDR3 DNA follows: TGCGCCAGTTCGGGACTAGCATCCTACGAGCAGTACTTC.

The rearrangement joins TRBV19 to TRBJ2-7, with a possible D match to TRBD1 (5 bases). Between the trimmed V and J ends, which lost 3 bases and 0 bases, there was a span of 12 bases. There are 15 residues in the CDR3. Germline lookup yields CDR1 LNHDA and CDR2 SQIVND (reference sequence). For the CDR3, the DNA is TGTGCCAGTAGTATGAAGTGGGGCCCCTCCTACGAGCAGTACTTC. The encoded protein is CASSMKWGPSYEQYF.